Reported below is one T cell receptor beta chain. This sample stems from a study of cytomegalovirus exposure and HLA in healthy donors. Primers: 60 Vbeta forward and 13 Jbeta reverse. TCRdb's table, derived via immunoSEQ multiplex PCR, lists solely in-frame clones and lacks some. The sample holds under 130,000 clones, just under 80% seen once. Trimming cost V 5 bases and J 6 bases; bases outside gene matches: 8. Per germline, CDR1 MNHNS and CDR2 SASEGT. The CDR3 totals 14 residues. The clonotype was recovered from a male donor in good health and CMV-seronegative. The source material was PBMCs. The chain recombines TRBV6-1 with TRBJ2-7; 9 bases align to TRBD1. The CDR3 DNA is TGTGCCAGCAGTATTCGACAGGGGGTGGGCGAGCAGTACTTC. It codes for CASSIRQGVGEQYF.